The rows below give T cell receptor beta chains drawn from one sample of a study of cytomegalovirus exposure and HLA in healthy donors. Some clones are missing from TCRdb's copy, which holds only in-frame ones; the method was immunoSEQ multiplex PCR. The table shows fewer than 150,000 clones, with 75% to 80% occurring only once. Sequencing was performed on PBMCs. These receptors originate from a woman aged 50 to 65 in good health and CMV-seronegative. CDR3s include the opening cysteine and the closing phenylalanine or tryptophan. The D gene is left open where the match is weak. A row's size may be missing; if present it is once, few, many or a size class.

clone_size	j_call	v_call	d_call	cdr3_nt	cdr3_aa
.	TRBJ2-5	TRBV2	TRBD2	TGTGCCAGCATACGGCTAGCGGGGGGTTTCGGAGAGACCCAGTACTTC	CASIRLAGGFGETQYF
.	TRBJ2-7	TRBV27	TRBD1	TGTGCCAGCAGTCCCAGACAGGGGTCCTACGAGCAGTACTTC	CASSPRQGSYEQYF
.	TRBJ2-3	TRBV6-4	TRBD1	TGTGCCAGCAGTGATGGGACAGGGAGCACAGATACGCAGTATTTT	CASSDGTGSTDTQYF
.	TRBJ2-3	TRBV7-8	TRBD2	TGTGCCAGCAGCTTATTTAGCGGGGGGGCGACAGATACGCAGTATTTT	CASSLFSGGATDTQYF
.	TRBJ1-3	TRBV4-1	.	TGCGCCAGCAGCCTAAATGACATTAGCTCTGGAAACACCATATATTTT	CASSLNDISSGNTIYF
once	TRBJ2-7	TRBV28	.	TGTGCCACTAAAGATGGGGGCCGCACCGGCTCCTACGAGCAGTACTTC	CATKDGGRTGSYEQYF
once	TRBJ2-7	TRBV11-3	TRBD1	TGTGCCAGCAGCTTAGATAACGACAGGGGGCGAGTTTTC	CASSLDNDRGRVF
few	TRBJ1-4	TRBV7-9	TRBD1	TGTGCCAGCAGCTTAGGACAGGGTGGCGAAAAACTGTTTTTT	CASSLGQGGEKLFF
once	TRBJ2-3	TRBV5-1	.	TGCGCCAGCAGCTTGGCGGGAGTTCACACAGATACGCAGTATTTT	CASSLAGVHTDTQYF
.	TRBJ2-1	TRBV10-3	TRBD2	TGTGCCATCAGTGAGTCGATCGGACTAGCGGCCCCTGGCTCCTACAATGAGCAGTTCTTC	CAISESIGLAAPGSYNEQFF
.	TRBJ2-5	TRBV7-2	.	TGTGCCAGCAGCTTAGCGCGGGGTAGCGAGACCCAGTACTTC	CASSLARGSETQYF
.	TRBJ1-2	TRBV18	.	TGTGCCAGCTCAGCCGACAGGAACTATGGCTACACCTTC	CASSADRNYGYTF
.	TRBJ1-2	TRBV5-1	.	TGCGCCAGCAGCGTAGACACCGGTGGGTACACCTTC	CASSVDTGGYTF
.	TRBJ1-4	TRBV9	TRBD1	TGTGCCAGCAGCTCCCCGGGGGGGACAGGGTTTTCCGCAAGTGAAAAACTGTTTTTT	CASSSPGGTGFSASEKLFF
.	TRBJ1-6	TRBV7-8	TRBD1	TGTGCCAGCAGCGGACAGGGGGCGAGGTCACCCCTCCACTTT	CASSGQGARSPLHF
.	TRBJ2-7	TRBV10-3	.	TGTGCCATCAGCCCCGGAAACTACGAGCAGTACTTC	CAISPGNYEQYF
once	TRBJ2-5	TRBV5-1	.	TGCGCCAGCAGCCGGGTGGGCCAAGAGACCCAGTACTTC	CASSRVGQETQYF
few	TRBJ2-2	TRBV19	TRBD1	TGTGCCAGTAGTATACGGACAGGGAACACCGGGGAGCTGTTTTTT	CASSIRTGNTGELFF
.	TRBJ1-1	TRBV5-1	.	TGCGCCAGCAGAACCGACAGCAACACTGAAGCTTTCTTT	CASRTDSNTEAFF
.	TRBJ1-6	TRBV27	.	TGTGCCAGCACTTCGTTGGCCAATTCACCCCTCCACTTT	CASTSLANSPLHF
.	TRBJ2-7	TRBV18	TRBD2	TGTGCCAGCTCACCCACAGGGCTGACTAGCGGGGGATCCTACGAGCAGTACTTC	CASSPTGLTSGGSYEQYF
once	TRBJ2-7	TRBV6-6	TRBD2	TGTGCCAGCCTGCCTTTCGGGGGGTCCTACGGGCAGTACTTC	CASLPFGGSYGQYF
once	TRBJ1-1	TRBV4-1	.	TGCGCCAGCAGCCCCTCGGGGTCGGGGTATACTGAAGCTTTCTTT	CASSPSGSGYTEAFF
.	TRBJ2-1	TRBV7-2	.	TGTGCCAGCAGCACTGGGCCGCAGGATGAGCAGTTCTTC	CASSTGPQDEQFF
.	TRBJ2-7	TRBV15	.	TGTGCCACCAGCAGAGATCTGGGAGCAGAGCAGTACTTC	CATSRDLGAEQYF
.	TRBJ1-2	TRBV2	TRBD1	TGTGCCAGCACCTCGGACAGGGGGCTCTCTGGCTACACCTTC	CASTSDRGLSGYTF
.	TRBJ2-7	TRBV7-9	TRBD1	TGTGCCAGCAGCGGGACAGGGGGGGGGTTTTTTTCGCCTTACGAGCAGTACTTC	CASSGTGGGFFSPYEQYF
.	TRBJ2-3	TRBV9	TRBD2	TGTGCCAGCAGCGTTGACGGGGGGGCCATGACAGATACGCAGTATTTT	CASSVDGGAMTDTQYF
.	TRBJ2-7	TRBV18	TRBD2	TGTGCCAACTCAAAAAATGGTGGAACTAGCGGGGATTACGAGCAGTACTTC	CANSKNGGTSGDYEQYF
.	TRBJ2-2	TRBV30	.	TGTGCCTGGACTCTAGGGGGGAACACCGGGGAGCTGTTTTTT	CAWTLGGNTGELFF
.	TRBJ1-2	TRBV6-1	TRBD1	TGTGCCAGCAGAGTTTGGGGGACAGTTAACTATGGCTACACCTTC	CASRVWGTVNYGYTF
.	TRBJ2-3	TRBV30	TRBD2	TGTGCCTGGAGTGTACTAATAGCGGGGGGACCAAGGGATACGCAGTATTTT	CAWSVLIAGGPRDTQYF
.	TRBJ2-7	TRBV28	TRBD2	TGTGCCAGCAGTGACAGGACTAGCGGGCCCCTCTACGAGCAGTACTTC	CASSDRTSGPLYEQYF
.	TRBJ1-1	TRBV7-2	.	TGTGCCAGCAGCTTCTTGGGCCAGAACACTGAAGCTTTCTTT	CASSFLGQNTEAFF
.	TRBJ1-1	TRBV10-2	.	TGCGCCAGCAGTGCAGGTCCGAACACTGAAGCTTTCTTT	CASSAGPNTEAFF
few	TRBJ1-2	TRBV5-1	.	TGCGCCAGCAGCTTGGGCTACACAGGGAGAGTGTATGGCTACACCTTC	CASSLGYTGRVYGYTF
.	TRBJ1-5	TRBV7-3	.	TGTGCCAGCAGCCCCCCCCGACAGGTTAATCAGCCCCAGCATTTT	CASSPPRQVNQPQHF